The present T cell receptor beta chain was sequenced within a study of cytomegalovirus exposure and HLA in healthy donors. Study conclusions and caveats: Through in vitro validation, three CMV-associated chains were shown to be specific for CMV antigens.

Germline CDR1 is MDHEN and CDR2 is SYDVKM. The ends lost 3 bases at V and 4 bases at J; junction bases unmatched: 7. This CDR3 is 16 amino acids long. PCR primers comprised 60 Vbeta and 13 Jbeta primers. This table comes from immunoSEQ multiplex PCR, and its TCRdb copy is limited to in-frame clones, with some not included. The data contain about 140,000 clones, around nine tenths of them singletons. On this clone itself: As yet, its antigen is unknown.

The sequencing input was PBMCs. The source of this sequence is a woman in her twenties or thirties in good health and CMV-seronegative. The chain links TRBV28 to TRBJ2-1; 9 nucleotides line up with TRBD2. The CDR3 bases are TGTGCCAGCAGTTTCGCGACGACTAGCGGTTACAATGAGCAGTTCTTC. Its translation is CASSFATTSGYNEQFF.